This T cell receptor (beta chain) was documented in a study of T cell repertoires in cytomegalovirus infection. Study summary: Selected CMV epitopes included recently identified HLA-C-restricted ones as well as well-studied HLA-B-restricted ones. CMV infection and matching HLA type were both indicated by public TCR beta signatures. The study's findings and limits: Using cumulative public TCR beta family frequency, the authors identified those who carried CMV together with the relevant HLA. The response measured ex vivo was dominated by TCR beta clonotypes (HLA-C-restricted and CMV-specific).

TCRdb itself ran the reads through MiXCR, one entry per CDR3 protein. The sample shows 80,000 to 95,000 distinct CDR3 sequences, about 31% of them seen only once. In regard to this clonotype: Its antigen is unidentified.

Deletions cut 8 bases from V and 0 bases from J, with 19 bases between. The germline V gene encodes CDR1 SEHNR and CDR2 FQNEAQ (reference sequence). This CDR3 spans 16 amino acids. This clonotype originated in a human donor in good health (CMV status not recorded). Some clones in this sample may be carry-over from other donors' samples. The rearrangement uses TRBV7-9 and TRBJ1-1; D is uncertain. The source material was CD8+ T cells from cultured PBMCs, sampled from culture after CMV antigen stimulation. CDR3 in amino acids: CASPPGQTAMNTEAFF. For the CDR3, the DNA is TGTGCCAGCCCCCCCGGGCAGACCGCTATGAACACTGAAGCTTTCTTT. The full variable domain, in which reference TRBV7-9 and TRBJ1-1 provide the parts outside the CDR3, is DTGVSQNPRHKITKRGQNVTFRCDPISEHNRLYWYRQTLGQGPEFLTYFQNEAQLEKSRLLSDRFSAERPKGSFSTLEIQRTEQGDSAMYLCASPPGQTAMNTEAFFGQGTRLTVV.